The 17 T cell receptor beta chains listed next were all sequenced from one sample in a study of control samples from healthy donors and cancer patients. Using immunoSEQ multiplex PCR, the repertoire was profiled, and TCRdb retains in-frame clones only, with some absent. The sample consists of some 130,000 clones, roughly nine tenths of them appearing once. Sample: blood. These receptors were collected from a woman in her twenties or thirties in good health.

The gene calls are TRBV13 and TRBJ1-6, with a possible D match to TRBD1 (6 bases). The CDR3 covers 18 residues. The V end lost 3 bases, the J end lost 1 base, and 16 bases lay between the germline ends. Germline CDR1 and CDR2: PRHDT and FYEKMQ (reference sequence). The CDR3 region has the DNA TGTGCCAGCAGCTTTAACGGGGGGCTAGATTCCTATAATTCACCCCTCCACTTT. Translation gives CASSFNGGLDSYNSPLHF.

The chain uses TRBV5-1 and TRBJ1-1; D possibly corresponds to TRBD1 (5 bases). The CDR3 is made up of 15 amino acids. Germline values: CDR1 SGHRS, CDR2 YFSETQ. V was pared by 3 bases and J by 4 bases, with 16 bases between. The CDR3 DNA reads TGCGCCAGCAGCTCCGGGGCAAACGGGGCCACTGAAGCTTTCTTT. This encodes CASSSGANGATEAFF.

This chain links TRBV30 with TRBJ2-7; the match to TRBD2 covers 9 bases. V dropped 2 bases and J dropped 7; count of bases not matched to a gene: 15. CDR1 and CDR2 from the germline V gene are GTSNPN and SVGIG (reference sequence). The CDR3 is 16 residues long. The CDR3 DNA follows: TGTGCCTGGAGTAGGGGACTAGCTAAAGCTTCAGGAGAGCAGTACTTC. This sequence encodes CAWSRGLAKASGEQYF.

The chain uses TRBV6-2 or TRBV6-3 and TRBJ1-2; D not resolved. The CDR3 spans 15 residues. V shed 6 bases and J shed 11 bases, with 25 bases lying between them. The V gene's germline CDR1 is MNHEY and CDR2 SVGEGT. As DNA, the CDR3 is TGTGCCAGCAGCCTCCCCCTTAACAGAGGCGTGGGATACACCTTC. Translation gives CASSLPLNRGVGYTF.

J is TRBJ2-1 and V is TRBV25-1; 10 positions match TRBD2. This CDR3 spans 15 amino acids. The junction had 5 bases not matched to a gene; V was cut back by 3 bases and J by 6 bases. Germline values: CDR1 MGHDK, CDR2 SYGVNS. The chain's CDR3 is CASSDGSSGSNEQFF. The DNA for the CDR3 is TGTGCCAGCAGTGATGGTTCTAGCGGGAGCAATGAGCAGTTCTTC.

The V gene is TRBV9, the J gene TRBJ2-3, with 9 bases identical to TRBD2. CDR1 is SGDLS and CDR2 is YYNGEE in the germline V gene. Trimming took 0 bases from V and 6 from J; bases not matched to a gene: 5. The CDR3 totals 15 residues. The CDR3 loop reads CASSVVGSGSDTQYF. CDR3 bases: TGTGCCAGCAGCGTAGTAGGTAGCGGGAGCGATACGCAGTATTTT.

CDR3 sequence reads: CASGLVEGAATEAFF. The CDR3 nucleotides read TGTGCTAGTGGTTTGGTTGAGGGGGCCGCCACTGAAGCTTTCTTT. The chain couples TRBV12-5 to TRBJ1-1, with 7 bases lining up with TRBD1. J lost 4 bases, V lost 0 bases, and 5 bases had no gene match. The CDR3 covers 15 residues. The germline CDR1 and CDR2 sequences are LGHNT and FRNRAP.

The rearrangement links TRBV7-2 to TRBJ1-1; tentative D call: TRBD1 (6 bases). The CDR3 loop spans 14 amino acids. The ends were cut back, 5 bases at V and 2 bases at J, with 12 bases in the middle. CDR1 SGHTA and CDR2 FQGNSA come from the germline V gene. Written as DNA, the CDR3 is TGTGCCAGCAGCCCGGACAGTCCAAACACTGAAGCTTTCTTT. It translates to CASSPDSPNTEAFF.

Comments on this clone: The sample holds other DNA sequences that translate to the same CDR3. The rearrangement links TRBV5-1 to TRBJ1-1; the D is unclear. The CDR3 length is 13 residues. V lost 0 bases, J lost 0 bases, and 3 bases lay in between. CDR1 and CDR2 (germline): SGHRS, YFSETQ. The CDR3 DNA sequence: TGCGCCAGCAGCTTGGCCTTGAACACTGAAGCTTTCTTT. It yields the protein CASSLALNTEAFF.

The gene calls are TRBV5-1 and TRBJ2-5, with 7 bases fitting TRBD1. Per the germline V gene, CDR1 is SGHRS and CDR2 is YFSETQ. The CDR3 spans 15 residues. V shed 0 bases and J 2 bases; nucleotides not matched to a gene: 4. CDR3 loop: CASSLARDRQETQYF. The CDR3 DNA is TGCGCCAGCAGCTTGGCCCGGGACAGACAAGAGACCCAGTACTTC.

The CDR3 protein is CASSLGTGVLQFF. DNA of the CDR3: TGTGCCAGCAGCTTAGGCACGGGGGTATTGCAGTTCTTC. The V and J genes are TRBV11-2 and TRBJ2-1; possibly TRBD2 for D (6 bases). In germline, CDR1 is SGHAT, CDR2 FQNNGV. CDR3 length: 13 residues. V was shortened by 1 base and J by 12 bases, with 13 bases between the two germline ends.

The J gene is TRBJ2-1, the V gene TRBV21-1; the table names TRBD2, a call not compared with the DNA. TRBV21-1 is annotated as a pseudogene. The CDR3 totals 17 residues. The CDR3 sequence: CASNCCGNLSSYNEQFF. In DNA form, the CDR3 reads TGTGCCAGCAACTGTTGCGGAAACTTGAGCTCCTACAATGAGCAGTTCTTC.

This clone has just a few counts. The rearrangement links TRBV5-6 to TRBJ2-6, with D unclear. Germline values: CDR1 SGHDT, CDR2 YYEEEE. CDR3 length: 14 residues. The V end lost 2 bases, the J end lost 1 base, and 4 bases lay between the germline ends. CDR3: CASSFPSGANVLTF. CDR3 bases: TGTGCCAGCAGCTTCCCATCTGGGGCCAACGTCCTGACTTTC.

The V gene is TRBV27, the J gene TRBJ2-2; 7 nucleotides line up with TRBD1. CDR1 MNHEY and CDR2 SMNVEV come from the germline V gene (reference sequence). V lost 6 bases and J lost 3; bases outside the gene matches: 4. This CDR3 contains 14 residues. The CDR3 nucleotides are TGTGCCAGCAGAGGGGGCGCTGACACCGGGGAGCTGTTTTTT. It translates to CASRGGADTGELFF.

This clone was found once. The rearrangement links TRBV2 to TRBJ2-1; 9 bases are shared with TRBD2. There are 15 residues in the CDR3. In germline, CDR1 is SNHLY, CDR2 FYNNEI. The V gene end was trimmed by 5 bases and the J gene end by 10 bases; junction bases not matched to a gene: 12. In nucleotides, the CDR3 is TGTGCCAGCAGTAAGACTAGCGGTGGGATTGTGGAGCAGTTCTTC. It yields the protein CASSKTSGGIVEQFF.

The CDR3 reads CASSQGLAGVRDYEQYF. The CDR3 nucleotides read TGTGCCAGCAGTCAGGGACTAGCGGGAGTGAGGGACTACGAGCAGTACTTC. The chain recombines TRBV6-6 with TRBJ2-7; 14 bases map to TRBD2. The trim removed 5 bases at V and 3 bases at J, leaving 9 bases unmatched. The CDR3 contains 17 residues. CDR1 and CDR2 (germline): MNHNY, SVGAGI (reference sequence).

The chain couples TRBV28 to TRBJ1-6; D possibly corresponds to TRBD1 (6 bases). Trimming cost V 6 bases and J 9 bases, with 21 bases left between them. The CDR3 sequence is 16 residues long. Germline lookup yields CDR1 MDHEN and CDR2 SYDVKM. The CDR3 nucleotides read TGTGCCAGCAGCCTGACCCAAGGGGGAAGCGGTTCACCCCTCCACTTT. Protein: CASSLTQGGSGSPLHF. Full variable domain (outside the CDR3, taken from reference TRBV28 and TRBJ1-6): DVKVTQSSRYLVKRTGEKVFLECVQDMDHENMFWYRQDPGLGLRLIYFSYDVKMKEKGDIPEGYSVSREKKERFSLILESASTNQTSMYLCASSLTQGGSGSPLHFGNGTRLTVT.